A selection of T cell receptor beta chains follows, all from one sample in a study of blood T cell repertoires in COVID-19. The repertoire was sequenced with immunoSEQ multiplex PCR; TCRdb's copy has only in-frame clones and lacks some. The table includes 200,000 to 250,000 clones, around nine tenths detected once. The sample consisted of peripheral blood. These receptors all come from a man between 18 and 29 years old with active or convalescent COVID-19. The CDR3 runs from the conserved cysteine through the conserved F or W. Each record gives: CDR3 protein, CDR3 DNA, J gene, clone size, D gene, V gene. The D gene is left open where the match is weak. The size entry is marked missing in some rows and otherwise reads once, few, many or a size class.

CDR3: CATSDWTGGIREQFF; DNA: TGTGCCACCAGTGATTGGACAGGGGGCATACGTGAGCAGTTCTTC; J: TRBJ2-1; size: .; D: TRBD1; V: TRBV24-1
CDR3: CASSLNLLAAQETQYF; DNA: TGTGCCAGCAGCTTGAATCTCCTAGCGGCTCAAGAGACCCAGTACTTC; J: TRBJ2-5; size: .; D: TRBD2; V: TRBV5-5
CDR3: CASSFTGRGTYEQYF; DNA: TGTGCCAGCAGTTTTACGGGTCGGGGAACCTACGAGCAGTACTTC; J: TRBJ2-7; size: once; D: .; V: TRBV27
CDR3: CASSPGQGPYGYTF; DNA: TGCGCCAGCAGCCCCGGACAGGGGCCCTATGGCTACACCTTC; J: TRBJ1-2; size: .; D: TRBD1; V: TRBV4-3
CDR3: CASSFKAGAYGYTF; DNA: TGTGCCAGCAGCTTTAAAGCAGGCGCCTATGGCTACACCTTC; J: TRBJ1-2; size: .; D: .; V: TRBV7-9
CDR3: CSASAGLVETQYF; DNA: TGCAGTGCTAGTGCGGGATTAGTGGAGACCCAGTACTTC; J: TRBJ2-5; size: .; D: .; V: TRBV20-1
CDR3: CASSFTGGGNTIYF; DNA: TGCGCCAGCAGCTTTACAGGGGGTGGAAACACCATATATTTT; J: TRBJ1-3; size: .; D: TRBD1; V: TRBV5-1
CDR3: CASSQDRSEIHEQFF; DNA: TGCGCCAGCAGCCAAGATAGATCGGAGATCCATGAGCAGTTCTTC; J: TRBJ2-1; size: .; D: .; V: TRBV4-1
CDR3: CASSLATGSVETQYF; DNA: TGTGCCAGCAGCTTAGCGACGGGGAGCGTTGAGACCCAGTACTTC; J: TRBJ2-5; size: .; D: .; V: TRBV7-2
CDR3: CASSIDWTVSYEQYF; DNA: TGTGCCAGTAGTATAGATTGGACAGTCTCCTACGAGCAGTACTTC; J: TRBJ2-7; size: .; D: .; V: TRBV19
CDR3: CASSLPYNSPLHF; DNA: TGTGCCAGCAGTTTACCCTACAATTCACCCCTCCACTTT; J: TRBJ1-6; size: .; D: .; V: TRBV27
CDR3: CASSLASRTGTETQYF; DNA: TGTGCCAGCAGCTTGGCCTCAAGGACAGGGACAGAGACCCAGTACTTC; J: TRBJ2-5; size: .; D: TRBD1; V: TRBV5-4
CDR3: CASKPQGNTEAFF; DNA: TGTGCCAGCAAACCTCAGGGGAACACTGAAGCTTTCTTT; J: TRBJ1-1; size: .; D: .; V: TRBV7-2
CDR3: CASRRTGDTEAFF; DNA: TGTGCCAGCCGCCGGACAGGGGACACTGAAGCTTTCTTT; J: TRBJ1-1; size: .; D: TRBD1; V: TRBV6-2/TRBV6-3
CDR3: CASRDRVNYGYTF; DNA: TGTGCCAGCCGGGACAGGGTTAACTATGGCTACACCTTC; J: TRBJ1-2; size: .; D: TRBD1; V: TRBV28
CDR3: CASSPSLNTEAFF; DNA: TGTGCCAGCAGCCCCTCCCTGAACACTGAAGCTTTCTTT; J: TRBJ1-1; size: .; D: .; V: TRBV14
CDR3: CASSLGQPYEQYF; DNA: TGTGCCAGCAGCTTGGGACAGCCCTACGAGCAGTACTTC; J: TRBJ2-7; size: once; D: TRBD1; V: TRBV7-9
CDR3: CASSPAQGAFGEQFF; DNA: TGTGCCAGCTCACCAGCACAGGGGGCCTTTGGTGAGCAGTTCTTC; J: TRBJ2-1; size: .; D: TRBD1; V: TRBV18
CDR3: CASSFSENSPLHF; DNA: TGTGCCAGCAGCTTTTCAGAAAATTCACCCCTCCACTTT; J: TRBJ1-6; size: .; D: .; V: TRBV6-2/TRBV6-3
CDR3: CAISESMGEGPHEQYF; DNA: TGTGCCATCAGTGAGTCGATGGGGGAGGGACCCCACGAGCAGTACTTC; J: TRBJ2-7; size: .; D: TRBD2; V: TRBV10-3
CDR3: CATRDSYTGELFF; DNA: TGTGCCACCAGGGACAGTTACACCGGGGAGCTGTTTTTT; J: TRBJ2-2; size: .; D: .; V: TRBV24-1
CDR3: CASSLRVGRDPYNEQFF; DNA: TGTGCCAGCAGCTTAAGGGTCGGGAGGGACCCCTACAATGAGCAGTTCTTC; J: TRBJ2-1; size: once; D: TRBD2; V: TRBV11-2
CDR3: CASRFHGEQYF; DNA: TGTGCCAGCAGATTCCACGGCGAGCAGTACTTC; J: TRBJ2-7; size: once; D: .; V: TRBV6-6
CDR3: CASSQQDFEQFF; DNA: TGTGCCAGCAGCCAGCAGGACTTTGAGCAGTTCTTC; J: TRBJ2-1; size: .; D: .; V: TRBV3-1/TRBV3-2
CDR3: CASRGDRTQYF; DNA: TGTGCCAGCAGGGGCGACAGGACACAGTACTTC; J: TRBJ2-7; size: .; D: .; V: TRBV6-6
CDR3: CASSGLMTGNTEAFF; DNA: TGTGCCAGCAGCGGACTTATGACGGGGAACACTGAAGCTTTCTTT; J: TRBJ1-1; size: few; D: .; V: TRBV28
CDR3: CASSLAAGVETQYF; DNA: TGCGCCAGCAGCTTGGCGGCGGGAGTGGAGACCCAGTACTTC; J: TRBJ2-5; size: .; D: TRBD2; V: TRBV5-1
CDR3: CATSDPPGDTQYF; DNA: TGTGCCACCAGTGACCCCCCCGGGGATACGCAGTATTTT; J: TRBJ2-3; size: .; D: .; V: TRBV24-1
CDR3: CASPPKEEGAEDYGYTF; DNA: TGTGCCAGCCCACCGAAGGAGGAGGGGGCCGAGGACTATGGCTACACCTTC; J: TRBJ1-2; size: .; D: TRBD1; V: TRBV18
CDR3: CASSLAPGLAGPDEQYF; DNA: TGCGCCAGCAGCTTGGCCCCCGGGCTAGCGGGACCCGACGAGCAGTACTTC; J: TRBJ2-7; size: .; D: TRBD2; V: TRBV5-1
CDR3: CAWSGQTTNEKLFF; DNA: TGTGCCTGGAGTGGGCAGACAACTAATGAAAAACTGTTTTTT; J: TRBJ1-4; size: .; D: .; V: TRBV30
CDR3: CAWGQGAGNTIYF; DNA: TGTGCCTGGGGACAGGGTGCCGGAAACACCATATATTTT; J: TRBJ1-3; size: .; D: TRBD1; V: TRBV30
CDR3: CASKGRDLSYEQYF; DNA: TGTGCCAGTAAAGGTAGGGACTTAAGCTACGAGCAGTACTTC; J: TRBJ2-7; size: .; D: .; V: TRBV6-5
CDR3: CASSRGSLNYGYTF; DNA: TGTGCCAGCAGCCGCGGCAGCCTTAACTATGGCTACACCTTC; J: TRBJ1-2; size: .; D: .; V: TRBV3-1/TRBV3-2
CDR3: CASSLFAGSYNEQFF; DNA: TGTGCCAGCAGTTTATTTGCGGGAAGCTACAATGAGCAGTTCTTC; J: TRBJ2-1; size: many; D: .; V: TRBV27
CDR3: CASRTGVQFEGYTF; DNA: TGTGCCAGCAGAACAGGGGTACAATTTGAGGGCTACACCTTC; J: TRBJ1-2; size: .; D: TRBD1; V: TRBV27
CDR3: CASSYRGYGANVLTF; DNA: TGTGCCAGCAGTTATCGGGGGTATGGGGCCAACGTCCTGACTTTC; J: TRBJ2-6; size: .; D: .; V: TRBV6-5
CDR3: CASSFQGASLGYTF; DNA: TGTGCCAGCAGCTTTCAGGGGGCAAGTTTAGGCTACACCTTC; J: TRBJ1-2; size: .; D: TRBD1; V: TRBV5-5
CDR3: CSASSQNMNTGELFF; DNA: TGCAGTGCTAGTTCGCAAAACATGAACACCGGGGAGCTGTTTTTT; J: TRBJ2-2; size: .; D: .; V: TRBV20-1
CDR3: CAWSDYRTGGNYGYTF; DNA: TGTGCCTGGAGTGACTACAGGACAGGGGGGAACTATGGCTACACCTTC; J: TRBJ1-2; size: .; D: TRBD1; V: TRBV30
CDR3: CATSRGDRDYEQYF; DNA: TGTGCCACCAGCAGAGGAGACAGGGACTACGAGCAGTACTTC; J: TRBJ2-7; size: once; D: TRBD1; V: TRBV15
CDR3: CASSNTTSRGTDTQYF; DNA: TGTGCCAGCAGCAACACGACTAGCCGGGGCACAGATACGCAGTATTTT; J: TRBJ2-3; size: .; D: TRBD2; V: TRBV3-1/TRBV3-2
CDR3: CSVERGGNTEAFF; DNA: TGCAGCGTGGAAAGAGGGGGGAACACTGAAGCTTTCTTT; J: TRBJ1-1; size: .; D: .; V: TRBV29-1
CDR3: CASSSGRALGEQYF; DNA: TGTGCCAGTAGTAGCGGGAGAGCCCTGGGCGAGCAGTACTTC; J: TRBJ2-7; size: .; D: TRBD2; V: TRBV19
CDR3: CASSARQGEDLTDTQYF; DNA: TGTGCCAGCAGCGCTAGACAGGGGGAGGATTTAACAGATACGCAGTATTTT; J: TRBJ2-3; size: .; D: TRBD1; V: TRBV7-9
CDR3: CASSEYGAGIYNEQFF; DNA: TGTGCCAGCAGTGAATATGGGGCAGGGATTTACAATGAGCAGTTCTTC; J: TRBJ2-1; size: .; D: .; V: TRBV25-1
CDR3: CASSLDGGQGWNIQYF; DNA: TGTGCCAGCAGCTTAGACGGTGGACAGGGATGGAACATTCAGTACTTC; J: TRBJ2-4; size: .; D: TRBD1; V: TRBV11-2